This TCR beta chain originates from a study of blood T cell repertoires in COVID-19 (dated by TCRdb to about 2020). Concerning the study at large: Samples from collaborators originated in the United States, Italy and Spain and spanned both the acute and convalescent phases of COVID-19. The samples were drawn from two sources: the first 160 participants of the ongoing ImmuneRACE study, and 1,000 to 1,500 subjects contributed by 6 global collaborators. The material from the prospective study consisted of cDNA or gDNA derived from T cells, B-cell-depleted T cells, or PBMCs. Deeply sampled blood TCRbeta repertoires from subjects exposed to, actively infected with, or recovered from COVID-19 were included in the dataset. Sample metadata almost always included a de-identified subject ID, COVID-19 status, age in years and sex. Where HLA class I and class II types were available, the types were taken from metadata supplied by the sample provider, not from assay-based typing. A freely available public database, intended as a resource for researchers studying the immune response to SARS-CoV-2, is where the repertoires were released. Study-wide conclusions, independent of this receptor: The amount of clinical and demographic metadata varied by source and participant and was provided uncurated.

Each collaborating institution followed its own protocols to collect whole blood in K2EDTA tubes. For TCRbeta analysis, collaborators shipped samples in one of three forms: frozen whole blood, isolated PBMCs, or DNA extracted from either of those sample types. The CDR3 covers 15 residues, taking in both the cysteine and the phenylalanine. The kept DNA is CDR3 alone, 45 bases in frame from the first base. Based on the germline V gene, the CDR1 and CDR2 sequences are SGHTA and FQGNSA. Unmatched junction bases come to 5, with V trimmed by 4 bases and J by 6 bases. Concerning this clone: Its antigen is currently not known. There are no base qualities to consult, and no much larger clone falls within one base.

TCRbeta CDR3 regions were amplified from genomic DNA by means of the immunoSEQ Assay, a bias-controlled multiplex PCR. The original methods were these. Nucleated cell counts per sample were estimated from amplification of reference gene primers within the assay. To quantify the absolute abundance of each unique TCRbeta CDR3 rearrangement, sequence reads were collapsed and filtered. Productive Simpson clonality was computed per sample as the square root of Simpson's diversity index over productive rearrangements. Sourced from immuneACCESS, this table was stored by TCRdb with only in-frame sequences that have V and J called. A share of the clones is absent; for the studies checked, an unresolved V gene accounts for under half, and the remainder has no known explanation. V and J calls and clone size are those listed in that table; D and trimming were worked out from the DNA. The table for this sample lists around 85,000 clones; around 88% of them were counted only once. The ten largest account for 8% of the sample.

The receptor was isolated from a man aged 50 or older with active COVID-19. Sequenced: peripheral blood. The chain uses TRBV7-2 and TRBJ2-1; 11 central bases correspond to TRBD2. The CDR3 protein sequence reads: CASSSTSGSLNEQFF. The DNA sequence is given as TGTGCCAGCAGCTCAACTAGCGGGAGTCTCAATGAGCAGTTCTTC.